Listed below are T cell receptor beta chains from one sample, sequenced in a study of beta chain features in type 1 diabetes. Sequenced by immunoSEQ multiplex PCR; TCRdb stores in-frame clones only, minus some. The table shows about 620,000 clones, with roughly a sixth occurring only once. Material for sequencing was naive CD4+ T cells from blood. Receptor source: a man younger than 35 in good health. Each CDR3 is given with its conserved first and last residue. Fields, in order: clone size, D gene, V gene, J gene, CDR3 protein, CDR3 DNA. D genes are given only for firm matches. Clone size is given for some rows only: seen once, a few or many times, or a class if the clone is expanded.

clone_size: .
d_call: .
v_call: TRBV6-5
j_call: TRBJ1-2
cdr3_aa: CASSSPITTQLVYTF
cdr3_nt: TGTGCCAGCAGTTCTCCCATCACAACGCAACTGGTCTACACCTTC

clone_size: few
d_call: TRBD1
v_call: TRBV30
j_call: TRBJ1-5
cdr3_aa: CAWSTGGYQPQHF
cdr3_nt: TGTGCCTGGAGCACAGGGGGCTATCAGCCCCAGCATTTT

clone_size: few
d_call: .
v_call: TRBV2
j_call: TRBJ1-1
cdr3_aa: CASRKGLEAFF
cdr3_nt: TGTGCCAGCAGAAAGGGTCTTGAAGCTTTCTTT

clone_size: few
d_call: TRBD1
v_call: TRBV7-9
j_call: TRBJ1-4
cdr3_aa: CASGWGQHNEKLFF
cdr3_nt: TGTGCCAGCGGATGGGGACAGCACAATGAAAAACTGTTTTTT

clone_size: few
d_call: TRBD1
v_call: TRBV27
j_call: TRBJ2-3
cdr3_aa: CASSSLGQGTDTQYF
cdr3_nt: TGTGCCAGCAGCTCGCTTGGACAGGGCACAGATACGCAGTATTTT

clone_size: .
d_call: .
v_call: TRBV25-1
j_call: TRBJ1-2
cdr3_aa: CASSDSGPQRGYTF
cdr3_nt: TGTGCCAGCAGTGATTCGGGACCGCAACGTGGCTACACCTTC

clone_size: few
d_call: .
v_call: TRBV5-1
j_call: TRBJ1-6
cdr3_aa: CASSVDWGSSYNSPLHF
cdr3_nt: TGCGCCAGCAGCGTGGACTGGGGAAGCTCCTATAATTCACCCCTCCACTTT

clone_size: few
d_call: .
v_call: TRBV7-2
j_call: TRBJ2-3
cdr3_aa: CASSPLGPDTQYF
cdr3_nt: TGTGCCAGCAGCCCCTTGGGTCCAGATACGCAGTATTTT

clone_size: .
d_call: .
v_call: TRBV18
j_call: TRBJ2-1
cdr3_aa: CASSPYNEQFF
cdr3_nt: TGTGCCAGCTCACCCTACAATGAGCAGTTCTTC

clone_size: few
d_call: .
v_call: TRBV7-9
j_call: TRBJ2-5
cdr3_aa: CASSLKGYQETQYF
cdr3_nt: TGTGCCAGCAGCTTAAAGGGGTACCAAGAGACCCAGTACTTC

clone_size: .
d_call: .
v_call: TRBV28
j_call: TRBJ2-7
cdr3_aa: CASRPQGNSYEQYF
cdr3_nt: TGTGCCAGCAGACCCCAGGGGAATTCATACGAGCAGTACTTC

clone_size: .
d_call: TRBD1
v_call: TRBV4-3
j_call: TRBJ2-2
cdr3_aa: CASSQVGQAWGLFF
cdr3_nt: TGCGCCAGCAGCCAAGTTGGACAGGCGTGGGGGCTGTTTTTT

clone_size: .
d_call: .
v_call: TRBV7-3
j_call: TRBJ2-3
cdr3_aa: CASSLWELGTDTQYF
cdr3_nt: TGTGCCAGCAGCTTATGGGAGTTGGGGACAGATACGCAGTATTTT

clone_size: .
d_call: .
v_call: TRBV20-1
j_call: TRBJ2-7
cdr3_aa: CSAHSSYEQYF
cdr3_nt: TGCAGTGCTCACAGCTCCTACGAGCAGTACTTC

clone_size: .
d_call: TRBD1
v_call: TRBV5-4
j_call: TRBJ2-5
cdr3_aa: CASSQEGTGGETQYF
cdr3_nt: TGTGCCAGCAGCCAAGAGGGCACAGGGGGCGAGACCCAGTACTTC

clone_size: few
d_call: TRBD1
v_call: TRBV18
j_call: TRBJ2-5
cdr3_aa: CASSPAGGQETQYF
cdr3_nt: TGTGCCAGCTCACCGGCAGGGGGCCAGGAGACCCAGTACTTC

clone_size: .
d_call: .
v_call: TRBV4-2
j_call: TRBJ2-7
cdr3_aa: CASSQGQGLAYEQYF
cdr3_nt: TGTGCCAGCAGCCAAGGGCAGGGGTTGGCCTACGAGCAGTACTTC

clone_size: .
d_call: .
v_call: TRBV30
j_call: TRBJ1-3
cdr3_aa: CARAQSGNTIYF
cdr3_nt: TGTGCCCGGGCTCAATCTGGAAACACCATATATTTT

clone_size: .
d_call: TRBD1
v_call: TRBV18
j_call: TRBJ1-3
cdr3_aa: CASSPLDWGGGHASGNTIYF
cdr3_nt: TGTGCCAGCTCACCACTGGATTGGGGAGGGGGCCACGCCTCTGGAAACACCATATATTTT

clone_size: few
d_call: .
v_call: TRBV7-2
j_call: TRBJ1-2
cdr3_aa: CASSLARGINYGYTF
cdr3_nt: TGTGCCAGCAGCTTAGCGCGGGGGATTAACTATGGCTACACCTTC

clone_size: few
d_call: .
v_call: TRBV11-2
j_call: TRBJ2-7
cdr3_aa: CASSTRPNYEQYF
cdr3_nt: TGTGCCAGCAGCACCAGACCCAATTACGAGCAGTACTTC

clone_size: few
d_call: .
v_call: TRBV20-1
j_call: TRBJ2-7
cdr3_aa: CSARGQHEQYF
cdr3_nt: TGCAGTGCTAGGGGTCAGCACGAGCAGTACTTC

clone_size: few
d_call: TRBD1
v_call: TRBV6-6
j_call: TRBJ1-5
cdr3_aa: CASRPDRERQPQHF
cdr3_nt: TGTGCCAGCAGGCCTGACAGGGAGCGCCAGCCCCAGCATTTT

clone_size: many
d_call: .
v_call: TRBV9
j_call: TRBJ2-7
cdr3_aa: CASSPGGGPYEQYF
cdr3_nt: TGTGCCAGCAGCCCAGGAGGCGGACCCTACGAGCAGTACTTC

clone_size: .
d_call: .
v_call: TRBV20-1
j_call: TRBJ2-5
cdr3_aa: CSVDGETQYF
cdr3_nt: TGCAGTGTCGACGGGGAGACCCAGTACTTC

clone_size: .
d_call: .
v_call: TRBV11-2
j_call: TRBJ2-3
cdr3_aa: CASSLSGRWIDTQYF
cdr3_nt: TGTGCCAGCAGCTTATCGGGACGGTGGATAGATACGCAGTATTTT

clone_size: .
d_call: .
v_call: TRBV10-3
j_call: TRBJ2-5
cdr3_aa: CAISEPGPGHRETQYF
cdr3_nt: TGTGCCATCAGTGAGCCCGGGCCGGGACACCGGGAGACCCAGTACTTC

clone_size: few
d_call: TRBD1
v_call: TRBV10-3
j_call: TRBJ2-4
cdr3_aa: CAISDWDRKNIQYF
cdr3_nt: TGTGCCATCAGTGACTGGGACAGGAAAAACATTCAGTACTTC

clone_size: .
d_call: .
v_call: TRBV5-1
j_call: TRBJ2-5
cdr3_aa: CASSLEGVETQYF
cdr3_nt: TGCGCCAGCAGCTTGGAAGGGGTCGAGACCCAGTACTTC

clone_size: .
d_call: .
v_call: TRBV20-1
j_call: TRBJ2-3
cdr3_aa: CSAPGRDTQYF
cdr3_nt: TGCAGTGCCCCGGGCCGAGATACGCAGTATTTT

clone_size: .
d_call: .
v_call: TRBV6-5
j_call: TRBJ2-7
cdr3_aa: CASSMGGNWYEQYF
cdr3_nt: TGTGCCAGCAGTATGGGTGGGAATTGGTACGAGCAGTACTTC

clone_size: few
d_call: TRBD2
v_call: TRBV28
j_call: TRBJ2-7
cdr3_aa: CASRRGGDFYEQYF
cdr3_nt: TGTGCCAGCCGGCGGGGAGGGGACTTCTACGAGCAGTACTTC

clone_size: many
d_call: .
v_call: TRBV7-9
j_call: TRBJ2-1
cdr3_aa: CASSLRGDEQFF
cdr3_nt: TGTGCCAGCAGCTTAAGAGGGGATGAGCAGTTCTTC

clone_size: few
d_call: .
v_call: TRBV7-3
j_call: TRBJ2-2
cdr3_aa: CASSSSSGPVVGELFF
cdr3_nt: TGTGCCAGCAGCTCATCTAGTGGGCCCGTGGTCGGGGAGCTGTTTTTT

clone_size: .
d_call: TRBD1
v_call: TRBV9
j_call: TRBJ1-5
cdr3_aa: CASSAGGTNSNQPQHF
cdr3_nt: TGTGCCAGCAGCGCAGGGGGGACGAACAGCAATCAGCCCCAGCATTTT

clone_size: few
d_call: TRBD1
v_call: TRBV5-1
j_call: TRBJ2-1
cdr3_aa: CASSTQGGSYNEQFF
cdr3_nt: TGCGCCAGCAGCACACAGGGGGGCTCCTACAATGAGCAGTTCTTC

clone_size: few
d_call: .
v_call: TRBV30
j_call: TRBJ1-3
cdr3_aa: CAWSRRPQTGNTIYF
cdr3_nt: TGTGCCTGGAGCCGACGGCCCCAAACTGGAAACACCATATATTTT

clone_size: .
d_call: TRBD2
v_call: TRBV9
j_call: TRBJ2-3
cdr3_aa: CASSPGTSGGGGTDTQYF
cdr3_nt: TGTGCCAGCAGCCCCGGGACTAGCGGGGGGGGAGGCACAGATACGCAGTATTTT

clone_size: .
d_call: .
v_call: TRBV6-5
j_call: TRBJ2-7
cdr3_aa: CASSSYRGGSYEQYF
cdr3_nt: TGTGCCAGCAGTTCCTACAGGGGAGGCTCCTACGAGCAGTACTTC

clone_size: .
d_call: TRBD1
v_call: TRBV9
j_call: TRBJ2-3
cdr3_aa: CASSRGLDTQYF
cdr3_nt: TGTGCCAGCAGCAGGGGGCTAGATACGCAGTATTTT

clone_size: few
d_call: .
v_call: TRBV18
j_call: TRBJ2-7
cdr3_aa: CASSPSTRATYEQYF
cdr3_nt: TGTGCCAGCTCACCATCAACTAGGGCGACCTACGAGCAGTACTTC

clone_size: .
d_call: .
v_call: TRBV27
j_call: TRBJ1-2
cdr3_aa: CASSAWGPAASYGYTF
cdr3_nt: TGTGCCAGCAGCGCCTGGGGTCCGGCCGCATCATATGGCTACACCTTC

clone_size: few
d_call: .
v_call: TRBV9
j_call: TRBJ2-5
cdr3_aa: CASSPVSRGQETQYF
cdr3_nt: TGTGCCAGCAGCCCCGTCTCCCGGGGTCAAGAGACCCAGTACTTC

clone_size: .
d_call: .
v_call: TRBV7-2
j_call: TRBJ1-2
cdr3_aa: CASSLRYRAGVSKDYGYTF
cdr3_nt: TGTGCCAGCAGTCTTAGGTACCGGGCCGGGGTGAGCAAGGACTATGGCTACACCTTC

clone_size: .
d_call: TRBD2
v_call: TRBV10-3
j_call: TRBJ2-3
cdr3_aa: CAISESGRAQYF
cdr3_nt: TGTGCCATCAGTGAGTCAGGGAGGGCGCAGTATTTT

clone_size: few
d_call: .
v_call: TRBV5-6
j_call: TRBJ1-4
cdr3_aa: CASSLFGERKLFF
cdr3_nt: TGTGCCAGCAGCTTGTTCGGGGAGCGGAAACTGTTTTTT

clone_size: .
d_call: .
v_call: TRBV5-4
j_call: TRBJ2-5
cdr3_aa: CASSLDFVQGRETQYF
cdr3_nt: TGTGCCAGCAGCTTGGATTTCGTACAGGGAAGGGAGACCCAGTACTTC

clone_size: few
d_call: TRBD1
v_call: TRBV29-1
j_call: TRBJ1-5
cdr3_aa: CSVRPAGTGLNQPQHF
cdr3_nt: TGCAGCGTTCGACCCGCGGGGACAGGGCTCAATCAGCCCCAGCATTTT

clone_size: few
d_call: .
v_call: TRBV5-4
j_call: TRBJ2-6
cdr3_aa: CASSLNPQTGSGANVLTF
cdr3_nt: TGTGCCAGCAGCTTGAACCCCCAGACCGGCTCTGGGGCCAACGTCCTGACTTTC

clone_size: .
d_call: .
v_call: TRBV6-6
j_call: TRBJ1-5
cdr3_aa: CASRLSLVSNQPQHF
cdr3_nt: TGTGCCAGCCGCCTTTCGCTCGTTAGCAATCAGCCCCAGCATTTT

clone_size: .
d_call: TRBD1
v_call: TRBV18
j_call: TRBJ1-1
cdr3_aa: CASSLSGTVNTEAFF
cdr3_nt: TGTGCCAGCTCACTCAGTGGGACAGTGAACACTGAAGCTTTCTTT

clone_size: few
d_call: .
v_call: TRBV2
j_call: TRBJ1-1
cdr3_aa: CASSIGPGNTEAFF
cdr3_nt: TGTGCCAGCTCTATTGGTCCGGGGAATACTGAAGCTTTCTTT

clone_size: few
d_call: TRBD1
v_call: TRBV19
j_call: TRBJ2-6
cdr3_aa: CASSPGQGFPGANVLTF
cdr3_nt: TGTGCCAGTAGCCCGGGACAGGGCTTCCCTGGGGCCAACGTCCTGACTTTC

clone_size: few
d_call: TRBD1
v_call: TRBV28
j_call: TRBJ2-1
cdr3_aa: CASTRTGGVGSEQFF
cdr3_nt: TGTGCCAGCACCCGGACAGGGGGCGTCGGCTCTGAGCAGTTCTTC

clone_size: few
d_call: .
v_call: TRBV7-9
j_call: TRBJ1-2
cdr3_aa: CASTQTVNYGYTF
cdr3_nt: TGTGCCAGCACCCAGACGGTTAACTATGGCTACACCTTC

clone_size: .
d_call: TRBD2
v_call: TRBV5-4
j_call: TRBJ2-7
cdr3_aa: CASSQGLARSEQYF
cdr3_nt: TGTGCCAGCAGCCAAGGACTAGCCAGGAGCGAGCAGTACTTC

clone_size: .
d_call: TRBD2
v_call: TRBV9
j_call: TRBJ2-1
cdr3_aa: CASSVAGGQAYNEQFF
cdr3_nt: TGTGCCAGCAGCGTAGCGGGGGGGCAAGCCTACAATGAGCAGTTCTTC

clone_size: few
d_call: .
v_call: TRBV10-3
j_call: TRBJ2-3
cdr3_aa: CAIRATSRGTDTQYF
cdr3_nt: TGTGCCATCAGGGCCACTAGCAGGGGGACAGATACGCAGTATTTT